A selection of T cell receptor beta chains follows, all from one sample in a study of blood T cell repertoires in COVID-19. Measured with immunoSEQ multiplex PCR; TCRdb has only the in-frame clones, and not every one. Of about 130,000 clones listed, just under 85% are singletons. The sequencing sample was made of peripheral blood. These receptors were taken from a human donor in a cohort sampled during active COVID-19. The CDR3 runs from the conserved cysteine through the conserved F or W. D genes are given only for firm matches. For some rows the clone size is stated as once, few or many, or as a class when expanded; others skip it.

D	size	V	J	CDR3	DNA
.	.	TRBV3-1/TRBV3-2	TRBJ1-3	CASTSRGFGNTIYF	TGTGCCAGCACCTCCCGGGGTTTCGGAAACACCATATATTTT
TRBD1	.	TRBV7-8	TRBJ2-7	CASSLDRTGTYEQYF	TGTGCCAGCAGCTTAGACAGGACAGGGACGTACGAGCAGTACTTC
TRBD1	few	TRBV7-9	TRBJ2-7	CASSSGTASYEQYF	TGTGCCAGCAGCTCCGGGACAGCGTCCTACGAGCAGTACTTC
.	once	TRBV19	TRBJ1-4	CASSIFIRGSNEKLFF	TGTGCCAGTAGTATCTTTATCAGGGGATCTAATGAAAAACTGTTTTTT
TRBD2	.	TRBV7-9	TRBJ2-7	CASSLAYQRGGRHSYEQYF	TGTGCCAGCAGCTTAGCGTACCAGCGGGGGGGCCGTCACTCCTACGAGCAGTACTTC
TRBD1	.	TRBV7-9	TRBJ2-7	CASSPRDSEQYF	TGTGCCAGCAGCCCCCGGGACAGCGAGCAGTACTTC
.	.	TRBV13	TRBJ2-1	CASSLGQTPYNEQFF	TGTGCCAGCAGCTTAGGACAGACACCCTACAATGAGCAGTTCTTC
TRBD2	few	TRBV15	TRBJ2-2	CATSSGGAYTGELFF	TGTGCCACCAGCAGCGGGGGGGCCTACACCGGGGAGCTGTTTTTT
.	.	TRBV24-1	TRBJ1-2	CATSDSYGYTF	TGTGCCACCAGTGACAGCTATGGCTACACCTTC
.	.	TRBV28	TRBJ2-1	CASSSPLGGGQGEQFF	TGTGCCAGCAGTTCCCCCCTTGGCGGGGGCCAGGGGGAGCAGTTCTTC
.	.	TRBV5-6	TRBJ2-7	CASGAGASYEQYF	TGTGCCAGCGGAGCAGGGGCCTCCTACGAGCAGTACTTC
.	.	TRBV7-3	TRBJ2-5	CASSLRAASQETQYF	TGTGCCAGCAGCTTAAGGGCAGCCAGCCAAGAGACCCAGTACTTC
TRBD1	once	TRBV4-1	TRBJ2-7	CASSQVIATGFYEQYF	TGCGCCAGCAGCCAAGTGATCGCGACAGGGTTCTACGAGCAGTACTTC
.	few	TRBV4-2	TRBJ2-5	CASSPGQVKVGWMETQYF	TGTGCCAGCAGCCCCGGCCAAGTGAAGGTCGGGTGGATGGAGACCCAGTACTTC
TRBD2	once	TRBV27	TRBJ2-3	CASSQGLAADTQYF	TGTGCCAGCAGTCAGGGACTAGCGGCAGATACGCAGTATTTT
.	.	TRBV2	TRBJ1-2	CASEGDPRGSNYGYTF	TGTGCCAGCGAGGGTGACCCGAGGGGGAGTAACTATGGCTACACCTTC
.	.	TRBV9	TRBJ1-2	CASSVARDGNYGYTF	TGTGCCAGCAGCGTAGCGCGGGACGGTAACTATGGCTACACCTTC
TRBD2	few	TRBV4-1	TRBJ2-1	CASSQGGGASYEQFF	TGCGCCAGCAGCCAAGGCGGGGGGGCGAGCTATGAGCAGTTCTTC
TRBD2	.	TRBV7-8	TRBJ2-1	CASSTSGGTYNEQFF	TGTGCCAGCAGCACTAGCGGGGGGACCTACAATGAGCAGTTCTTC
TRBD1	once	TRBV6-2/TRBV6-3	TRBJ2-1	CASSPLTGGGVSFNEQFF	TGTGCCAGCAGCCCTCTCACAGGGGGCGGGGTGTCTTTCAATGAGCAGTTCTTC
TRBD2	few	TRBV7-8	TRBJ2-7	CASINSYPGLAGGFSYEQYF	TGTGCCAGCATCAACTCCTACCCAGGACTAGCGGGGGGGTTTTCCTACGAGCAGTACTTC
.	.	TRBV6-6	TRBJ1-3	CASSFTGNTIYF	TGTGCCAGCAGTTTCACTGGAAACACCATATATTTT